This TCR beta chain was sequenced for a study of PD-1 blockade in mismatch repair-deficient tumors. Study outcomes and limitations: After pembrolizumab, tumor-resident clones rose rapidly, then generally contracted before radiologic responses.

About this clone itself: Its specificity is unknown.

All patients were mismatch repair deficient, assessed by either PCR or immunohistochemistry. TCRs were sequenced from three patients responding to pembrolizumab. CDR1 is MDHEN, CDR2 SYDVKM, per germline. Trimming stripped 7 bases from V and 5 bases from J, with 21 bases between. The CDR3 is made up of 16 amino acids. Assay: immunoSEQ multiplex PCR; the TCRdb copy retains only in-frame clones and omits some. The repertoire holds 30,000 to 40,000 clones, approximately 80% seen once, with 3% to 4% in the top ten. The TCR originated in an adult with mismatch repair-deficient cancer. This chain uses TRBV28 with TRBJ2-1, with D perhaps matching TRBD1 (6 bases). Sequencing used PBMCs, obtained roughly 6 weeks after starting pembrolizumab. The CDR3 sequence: CASIKGAGQPNNEQFF. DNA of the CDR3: TGTGCCAGCATCAAAGGGGCCGGACAGCCAAACAATGAGCAGTTCTTC. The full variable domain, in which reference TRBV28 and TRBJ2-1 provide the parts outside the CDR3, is DVKVTQSSRYLVKRTGEKVFLECVQDMDHENMFWYRQDPGLGLRLIYFSYDVKMKEKGDIPEGYSVSREKKERFSLILESASTNQTSMYLCASIKGAGQPNNEQFFGPGTRLTVL.